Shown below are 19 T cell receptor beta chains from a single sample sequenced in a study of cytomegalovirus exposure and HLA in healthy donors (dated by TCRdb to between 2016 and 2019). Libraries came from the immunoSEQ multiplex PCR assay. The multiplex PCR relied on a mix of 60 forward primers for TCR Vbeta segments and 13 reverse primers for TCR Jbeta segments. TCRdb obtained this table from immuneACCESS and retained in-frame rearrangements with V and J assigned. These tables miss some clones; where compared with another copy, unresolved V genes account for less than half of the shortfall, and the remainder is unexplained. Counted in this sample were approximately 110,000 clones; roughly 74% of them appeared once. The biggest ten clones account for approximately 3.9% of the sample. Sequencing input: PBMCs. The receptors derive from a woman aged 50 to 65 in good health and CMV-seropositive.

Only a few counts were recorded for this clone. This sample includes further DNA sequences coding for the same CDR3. DNA for the CDR3: TGTGCCAGCTCACCAGGACAGGGAGGGGAGACCCAGTACTTC. It codes for CASSPGQGGETQYF. The rearrangement joins TRBV18 to TRBJ2-5; D may be TRBD1 (8 bases). Germline V lookup: CDR1 KGHSH, CDR2 LQKENI. The CDR3 length is 14 residues. The V gene lost 2 bases and the J gene lost 5 bases, with 12 bases spanning the gap.

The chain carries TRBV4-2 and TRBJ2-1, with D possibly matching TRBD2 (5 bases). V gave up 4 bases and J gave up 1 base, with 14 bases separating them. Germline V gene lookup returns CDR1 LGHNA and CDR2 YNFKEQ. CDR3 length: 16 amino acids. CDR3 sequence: CASSRIYSESYNEQFF. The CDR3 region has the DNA TGTGCCAGCAGCCGAATTTATAGCGAATCCTACAATGAGCAGTTCTTC.

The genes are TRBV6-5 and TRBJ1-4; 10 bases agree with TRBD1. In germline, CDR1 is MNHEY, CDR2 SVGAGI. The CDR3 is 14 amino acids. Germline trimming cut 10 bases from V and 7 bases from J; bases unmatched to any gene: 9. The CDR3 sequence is CATSRGTGVEKLFF. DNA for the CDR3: TGTGCCACCTCAAGGGGGACAGGGGTTGAAAAACTGTTTTTT.

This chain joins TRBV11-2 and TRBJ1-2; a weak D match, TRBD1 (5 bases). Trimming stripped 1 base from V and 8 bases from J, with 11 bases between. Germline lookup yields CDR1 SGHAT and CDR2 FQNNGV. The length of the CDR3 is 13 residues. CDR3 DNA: TGTGCCAGCAGCTTAGGCAGGGAATACGGCTACACCTTC. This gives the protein CASSLGREYGYTF.

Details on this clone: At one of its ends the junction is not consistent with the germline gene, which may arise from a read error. In nucleotides, the CDR3 is TGTGCCAGCAGTCCCCGGGACAGGTTACTCTTC. This encodes CASSPRDRLLF. V usage is TRBV28 and J usage is TRBJ2-1; 8 bases line up with TRBD1. The CDR3 has 11 amino acids. CDR1 is MDHEN, CDR2 SYDVKM, per germline.

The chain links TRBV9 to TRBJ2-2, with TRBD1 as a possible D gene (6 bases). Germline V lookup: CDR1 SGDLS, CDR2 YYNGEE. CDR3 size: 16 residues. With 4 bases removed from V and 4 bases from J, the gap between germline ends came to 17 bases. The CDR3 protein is CASSPDIRGSTGELFF. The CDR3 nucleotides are TGTGCCAGCAGCCCGGACATCAGGGGTAGCACCGGGGAGCTGTTTTTT.

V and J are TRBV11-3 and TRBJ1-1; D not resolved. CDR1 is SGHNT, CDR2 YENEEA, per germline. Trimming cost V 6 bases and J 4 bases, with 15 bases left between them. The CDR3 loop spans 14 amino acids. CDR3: CASSAGSGTTEAFF. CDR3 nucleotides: TGTGCCAGCAGTGCGGGGTCGGGAACCACTGAAGCTTTCTTT.

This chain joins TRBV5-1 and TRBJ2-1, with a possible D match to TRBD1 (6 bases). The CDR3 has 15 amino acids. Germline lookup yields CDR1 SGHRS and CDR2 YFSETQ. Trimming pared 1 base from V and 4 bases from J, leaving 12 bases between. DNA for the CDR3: TGCGCCAGCAGCTTGTCCTGGACAGTATACAATGAGCAGTTCTTC. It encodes CASSLSWTVYNEQFF. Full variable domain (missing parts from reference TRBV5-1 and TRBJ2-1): KAGVTQTPRYLIKTRGQQVTLSCSPISGHRSVSWYQQTPGQGLQFLFEYFSETQRNKGNFPGRFSGRQFSNSRSEMNVSTLELGDSALYLCASSLSWTVYNEQFFGPGTRLTVL.

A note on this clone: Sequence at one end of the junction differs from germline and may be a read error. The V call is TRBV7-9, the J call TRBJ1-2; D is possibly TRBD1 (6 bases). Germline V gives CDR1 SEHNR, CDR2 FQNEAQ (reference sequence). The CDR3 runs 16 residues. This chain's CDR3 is CSSSQDRPVPNYGYTF. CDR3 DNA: TGTTCCAGCAGCCAGGACAGACCTGTACCTAACTATGGCTACACCTTC.

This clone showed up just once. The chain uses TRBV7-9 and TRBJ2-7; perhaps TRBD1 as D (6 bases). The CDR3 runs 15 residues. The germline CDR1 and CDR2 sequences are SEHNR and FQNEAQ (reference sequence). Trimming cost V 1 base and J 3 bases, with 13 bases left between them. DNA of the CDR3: TGTGCCAGCAGCTTAGAGGCAGGGGTCAACTACGAGCAGTACTTC. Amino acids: CASSLEAGVNYEQYF.

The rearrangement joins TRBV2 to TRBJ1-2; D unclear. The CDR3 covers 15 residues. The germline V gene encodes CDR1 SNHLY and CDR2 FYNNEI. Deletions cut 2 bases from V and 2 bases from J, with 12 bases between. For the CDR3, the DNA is TGTGCCAGCAGTGAAACGGCCGGCGGGAACTATGGCTACACCTTC. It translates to CASSETAGGNYGYTF.

The CDR3, as DNA: TGTGCCAGCAGCCAAGAATTAGGGGGCGCAAGCAATCAGCCCCAGCATTTT. This translates into CASSQELGGASNQPQHF. J is TRBJ1-5 and V is TRBV5-8; 7 bases line up with TRBD1. Germline-derived CDR1 and CDR2 are SGHTS and YDEGEE. The length of the CDR3 is 17 residues. V lost 4 bases and J lost 1; bases outside the gene matches: 11.

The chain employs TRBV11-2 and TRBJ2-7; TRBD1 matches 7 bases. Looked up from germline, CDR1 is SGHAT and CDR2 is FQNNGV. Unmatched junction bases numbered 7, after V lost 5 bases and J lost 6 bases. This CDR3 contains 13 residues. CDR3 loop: CASSPNRGSEQYF. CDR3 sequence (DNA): TGTGCCAGCAGCCCCAACAGGGGATCCGAGCAGTACTTC.

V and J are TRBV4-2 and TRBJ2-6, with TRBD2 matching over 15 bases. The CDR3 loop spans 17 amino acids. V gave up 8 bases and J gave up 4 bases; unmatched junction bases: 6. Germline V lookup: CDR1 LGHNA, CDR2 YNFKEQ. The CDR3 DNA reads TGTGCCAGCGGGGGGACTAGCGGGGGGCCCGGGGCCAACGTCCTGACTTTC. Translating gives CASGGTSGGPGANVLTF.

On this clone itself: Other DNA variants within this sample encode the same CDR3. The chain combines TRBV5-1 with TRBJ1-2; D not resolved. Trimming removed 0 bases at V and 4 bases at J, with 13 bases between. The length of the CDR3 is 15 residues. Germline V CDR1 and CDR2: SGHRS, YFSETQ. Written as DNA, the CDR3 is TGCGCCAGCAGCTTGGAGGCAGGAGGGAGCTATGGCTACACCTTC. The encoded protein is CASSLEAGGSYGYTF.

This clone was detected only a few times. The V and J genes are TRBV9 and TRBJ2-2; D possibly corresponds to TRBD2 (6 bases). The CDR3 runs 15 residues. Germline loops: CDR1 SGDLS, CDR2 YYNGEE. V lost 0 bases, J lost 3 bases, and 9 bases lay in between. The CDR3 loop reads CASSVEDYYTGELFF. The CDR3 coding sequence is TGTGCCAGCAGCGTAGAGGACTACTACACCGGGGAGCTGTTTTTT. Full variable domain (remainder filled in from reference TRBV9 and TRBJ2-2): DSGVTQTPKHLITATGQRVTLRCSPRSGDLSVYWYQQSLDQGLQFLIQYYNGEERAKGNILERFSAQQFPDLHSELNLSSLELGDSALYFCASSVEDYYTGELFFGEGSRLTVL.

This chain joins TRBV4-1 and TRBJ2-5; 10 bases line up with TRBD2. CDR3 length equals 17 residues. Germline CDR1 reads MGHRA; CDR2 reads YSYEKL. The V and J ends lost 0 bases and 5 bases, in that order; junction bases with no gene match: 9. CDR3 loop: CASSQDLLAGVVETQYF. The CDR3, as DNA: TGCGCCAGCAGCCAAGATCTCCTAGCGGGGGTGGTTGAGACCCAGTACTTC.

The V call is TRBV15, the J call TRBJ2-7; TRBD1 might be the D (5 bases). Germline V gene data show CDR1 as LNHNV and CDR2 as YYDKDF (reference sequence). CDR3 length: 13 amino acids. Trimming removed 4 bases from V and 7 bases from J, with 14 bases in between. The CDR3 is CATSTPQGGEQYF. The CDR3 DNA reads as TGTGCCACCAGCACTCCTCAGGGTGGGGAGCAGTACTTC.

The CDR3 DNA is TGTGCCAGCTCACTAGACAGGGTCTACACTGAAGCTTTCTTT. It yields the protein CASSLDRVYTEAFF. The chain employs TRBV18 and TRBJ1-1; 7 bases agree with TRBD1. The CDR3 loop spans 14 amino acids. The germline V gene has CDR1 KGHSH and CDR2 LQKENI. The V segment lost 4 bases and the J segment 3 bases; nucleotides outside the gene matches: 5. Full variable domain (missing parts from reference TRBV18 and TRBJ1-1): NAGVMQNPRHLVRRRGQEARLRCSPMKGHSHVYWYRQLPEEGLKFMVYLQKENIIDESGMPKERFSAEFPKEGPSILRIQQVVRGDSAAYFCASSLDRVYTEAFFGQGTRLTVV.